This T cell receptor beta chain was sequenced in a study of STAT5B mutations in CD4+ large granular lymphocyte leukemia. Overall study results and limits: Patient CD4-sorted repertoires stayed more clonal than healthy ones after leukemic-clone removal. Approximately 25% of private leukemic clonotypes occurred rarely in other patients' non-leukemic repertoires.

This CDR3 has 13 amino acids. Germline V gene data show CDR1 as SGHVS and CDR2 as FQNEAQ. Deletions cut 5 bases from V and 14 bases from J, with 18 bases between. In its sample, this clone ranks as medium-sized. Antigen specificity is unknown. How the authors handled the data: The detection floor for productive clonotype frequency was 2.59 x 10-5. The method was immunoSEQ multiplex PCR; TCRdb's version includes in-frame clones alone and lacks a portion of them. That table gives V, J and clone size, and the DNA gave D and trimming. The sample has under 35,000 clones, 71% seen once. This sequence joins TRBV7-8 and TRBJ1-4, with D perhaps matching TRBD1 (5 bases). This receptor was identified in a human donor in good health. The sample was CD4+ T cells from blood buffy coats. CDR3 protein: CASSPRVGAELFF. As DNA, the CDR3 is TGTGCCAGCAGCCCCCGGGTCGGGGCTGAGCTGTTTTTT.